The 5 T cell receptor beta chains in this list originate from one sample, sequenced in a study of identical twins. TCRdb processed the 5' RACE reads anew with MiXCR; each CDR3 protein has one entry. The repertoire holds about 190,000 distinct CDR3 sequences, with 15% as singletons. These records were also assigned to another study, of T cells expressing NK-cell markers.

Sequencing was done on a sample of CD8+ T cells sorted from blood. The receptor set was obtained from a woman in her late teens or twenties in good health.

The rearrangement joins TRBV12-3 or TRBV12-4 to TRBJ2-1; 9 bases line up with TRBD2. V lost 3 bases to trimming and J lost 4 bases; unmatched junction nucleotides: 4. CDR3 length equals 15 residues. DNA of the CDR3: TGTGCCAGCAGTTTGGGGACTAGCAATTACAATGAGCAGTTCTTC. Translation: CASSLGTSNYNEQFF.

This clonotype has a count of ten or more. The chain carries TRBV7-9 and TRBJ1-2; tentatively, D is TRBD1 (5 bases). CDR3 length equals 15 residues. V was clipped by 5 bases and J by 6 bases, with 19 bases between them. CDR1 and CDR2 (germline): SEHNR, FQNEAQ (reference sequence). CDR3: CASSPRTGDWNGYTF. The CDR3, as DNA: TGTGCCAGCAGCCCCCGGACGGGGGACTGGAATGGCTACACCTTC.

In this sample, this clonotype turned up once. This rearrangement joins TRBV11-2 to TRBJ2-3, with D perhaps matching TRBD2 (6 bases). The CDR3 contains 17 residues. Between the trimmed V and J ends, which lost 4 bases and 0 bases, there was a span of 17 bases. CDR1 and CDR2 (germline): SGHAT, FQNNGV. CDR3 sequence: CASSSFPGGVSTDTQYF. The CDR3 nucleotides are TGTGCCAGCAGCTCGTTCCCCGGAGGGGTTAGCACAGATACGCAGTATTTT.

A few counts support this clonotype. The chain links TRBV7-2 to TRBJ2-3; a possible D gene is TRBD2 (6 bases). Trimming pared 5 bases from V and 11 bases from J, leaving 20 bases between. The CDR3 is 14 amino acids. Germline assignment: CDR1 SGHTA and CDR2 FQGNSA. DNA of the CDR3: TGTGCCAGCAGCCTTGGGACTCAAGGTCTGGGGCAGTATTTT. It yields the protein CASSLGTQGLGQYF.

This chain connects TRBV7-9 to TRBJ2-7; D is ambiguous. V lost 6 bases and J lost 2, with 11 bases in between. The germline gives CDR1 SEHNR, CDR2 FQNEAQ (reference sequence). The CDR3 is 13 residues long. CDR3 in DNA: TGTGCCAGCAGAGGGTCCGCCACCTACGAGCAGTACTTC. Its translation: CASRGSATYEQYF.